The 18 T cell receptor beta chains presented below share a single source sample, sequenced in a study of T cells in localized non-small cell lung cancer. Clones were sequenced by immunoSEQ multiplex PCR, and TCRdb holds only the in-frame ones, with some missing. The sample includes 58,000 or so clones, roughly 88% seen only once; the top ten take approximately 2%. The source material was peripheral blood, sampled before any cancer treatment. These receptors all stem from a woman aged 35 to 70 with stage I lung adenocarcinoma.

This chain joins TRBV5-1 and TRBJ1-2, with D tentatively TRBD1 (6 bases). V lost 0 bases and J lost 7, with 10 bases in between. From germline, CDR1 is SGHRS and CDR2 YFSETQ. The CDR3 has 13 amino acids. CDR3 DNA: TGCGCCAGCAGCTTGGATACAGGGAGTGGCTACACCTTC. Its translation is CASSLDTGSGYTF.

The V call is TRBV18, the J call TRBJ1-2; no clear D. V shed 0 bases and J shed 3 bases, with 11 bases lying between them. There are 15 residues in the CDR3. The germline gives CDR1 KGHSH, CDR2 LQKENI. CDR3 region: CASSPPSVGDYGYTF. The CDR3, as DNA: TGTGCCAGCTCACCACCATCGGTCGGGGACTATGGCTACACCTTC.

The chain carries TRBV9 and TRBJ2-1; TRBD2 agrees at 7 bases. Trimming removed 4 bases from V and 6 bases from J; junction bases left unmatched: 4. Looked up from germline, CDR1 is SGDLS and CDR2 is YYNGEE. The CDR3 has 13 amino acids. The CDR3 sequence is CASSLLASNEQFF. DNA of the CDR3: TGTGCCAGCAGCCTACTAGCGTCCAATGAGCAGTTCTTC.

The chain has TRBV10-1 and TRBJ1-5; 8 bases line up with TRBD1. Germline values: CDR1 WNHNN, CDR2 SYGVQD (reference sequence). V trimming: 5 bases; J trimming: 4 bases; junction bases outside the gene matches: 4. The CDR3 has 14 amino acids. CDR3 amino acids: CASSKTGANQPQHF. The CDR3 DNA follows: TGCGCCAGCAGTAAGACAGGGGCGAATCAGCCCCAGCATTTT.

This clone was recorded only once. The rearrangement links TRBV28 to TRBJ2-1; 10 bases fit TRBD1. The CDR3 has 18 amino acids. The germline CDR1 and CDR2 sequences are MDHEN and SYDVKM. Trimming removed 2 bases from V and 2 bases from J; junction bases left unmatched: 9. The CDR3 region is CASSLRGTGVGTYNEQFF. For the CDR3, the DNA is TGTGCCAGCAGTTTAAGGGGGACAGGGGTAGGAACCTACAATGAGCAGTTCTTC.

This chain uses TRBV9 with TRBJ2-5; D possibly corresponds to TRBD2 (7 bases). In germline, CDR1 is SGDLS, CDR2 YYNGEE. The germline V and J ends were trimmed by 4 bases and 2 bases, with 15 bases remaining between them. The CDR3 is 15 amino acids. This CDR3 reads CASSYREGFQETQYF. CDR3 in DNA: TGTGCCAGCAGCTACAGGGAGGGGTTTCAAGAGACCCAGTACTTC. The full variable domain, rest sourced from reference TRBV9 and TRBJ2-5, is DSGVTQTPKHLITATGQRVTLRCSPRSGDLSVYWYQQSLDQGLQFLIQYYNGEERAKGNILERFSAQQFPDLHSELNLSSLELGDSALYFCASSYREGFQETQYFGPGTRLLVL.

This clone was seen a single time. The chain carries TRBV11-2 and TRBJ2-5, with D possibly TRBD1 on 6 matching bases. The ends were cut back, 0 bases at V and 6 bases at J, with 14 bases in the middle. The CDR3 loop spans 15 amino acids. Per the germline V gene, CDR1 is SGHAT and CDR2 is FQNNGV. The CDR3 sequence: CASSLEFDRKKTQYF. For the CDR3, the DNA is TGTGCCAGCAGCTTAGAATTTGACAGGAAAAAGACCCAGTACTTC.

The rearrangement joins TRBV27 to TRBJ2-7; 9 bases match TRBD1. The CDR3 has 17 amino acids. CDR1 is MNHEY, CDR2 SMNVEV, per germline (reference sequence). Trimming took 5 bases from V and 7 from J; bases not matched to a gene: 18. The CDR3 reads CASSPRTGVVGYREQYF. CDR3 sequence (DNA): TGTGCCAGCAGTCCCCGGACAGGGGTAGTGGGCTATAGAGAGCAGTACTTC.

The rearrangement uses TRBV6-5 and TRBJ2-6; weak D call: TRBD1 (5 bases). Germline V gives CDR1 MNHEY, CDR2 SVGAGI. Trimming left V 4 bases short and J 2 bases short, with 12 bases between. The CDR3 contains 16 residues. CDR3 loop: CASSFIREPGANVLTF. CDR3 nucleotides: TGTGCCAGCAGTTTTATCAGGGAACCTGGGGCCAACGTCCTGACTTTC.

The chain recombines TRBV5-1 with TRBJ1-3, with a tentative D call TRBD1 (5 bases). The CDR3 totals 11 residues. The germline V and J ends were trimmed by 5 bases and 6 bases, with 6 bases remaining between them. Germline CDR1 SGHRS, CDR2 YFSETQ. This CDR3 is CASRGENTIYF. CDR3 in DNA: TGCGCCAGCAGAGGGGAAAACACCATATATTTT.

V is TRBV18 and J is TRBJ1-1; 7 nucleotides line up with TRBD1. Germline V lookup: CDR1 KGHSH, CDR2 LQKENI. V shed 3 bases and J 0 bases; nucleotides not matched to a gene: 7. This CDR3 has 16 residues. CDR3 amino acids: CASSPRQGYMNTEAFF. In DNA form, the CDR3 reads TGTGCCAGCTCACCCCGACAGGGATACATGAACACTGAAGCTTTCTTT.

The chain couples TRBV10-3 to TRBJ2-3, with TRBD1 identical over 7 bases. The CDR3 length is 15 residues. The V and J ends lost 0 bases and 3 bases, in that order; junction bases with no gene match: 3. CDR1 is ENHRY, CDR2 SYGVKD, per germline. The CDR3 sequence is CAISESNRGTDTQYF. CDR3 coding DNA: TGTGCCATCAGTGAGTCGAACAGGGGAACAGATACGCAGTATTTT.

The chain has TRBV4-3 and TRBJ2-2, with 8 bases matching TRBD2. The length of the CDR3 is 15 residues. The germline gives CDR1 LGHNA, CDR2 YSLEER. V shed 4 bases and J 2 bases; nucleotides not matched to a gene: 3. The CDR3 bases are TGCGCCAGCAGCCGGCGGGAGGTTAACACCGGGGAGCTGTTTTTT. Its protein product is CASSRREVNTGELFF.

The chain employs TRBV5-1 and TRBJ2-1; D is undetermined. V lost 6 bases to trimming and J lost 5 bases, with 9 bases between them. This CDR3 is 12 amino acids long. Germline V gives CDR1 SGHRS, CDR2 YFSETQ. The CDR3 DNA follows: TGCGCCAGCAATGAGATGGACAATGAGCAGTTCTTC. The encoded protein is CASNEMDNEQFF.

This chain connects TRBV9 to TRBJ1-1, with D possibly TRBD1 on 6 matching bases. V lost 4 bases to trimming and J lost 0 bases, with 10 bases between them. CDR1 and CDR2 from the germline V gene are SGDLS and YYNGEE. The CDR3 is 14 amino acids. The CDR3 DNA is TGTGCCAGCAGCAGGGGGTTGATGAACACTGAAGCTTTCTTT. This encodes CASSRGLMNTEAFF.

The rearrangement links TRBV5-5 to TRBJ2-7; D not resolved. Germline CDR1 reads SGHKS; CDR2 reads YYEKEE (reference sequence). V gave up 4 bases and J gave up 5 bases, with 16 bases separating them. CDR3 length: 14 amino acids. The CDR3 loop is CASSPRSFDNEQYF. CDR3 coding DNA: TGTGCCAGCAGCCCCCGGAGTTTTGACAACGAGCAGTACTTC.

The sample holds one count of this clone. The CDR3 DNA is TGTGCCAGCAGTCCCGGGACCTACACCGGGGAGCTGTTTTTT. This sequence encodes CASSPGTYTGELFF. The chain couples TRBV2 to TRBJ2-2; D is perhaps TRBD1 or TRBD2 (5 bases each). CDR1 SNHLY and CDR2 FYNNEI come from the germline V gene. The CDR3 has 14 residues. Trimming removed 5 bases from V and 3 bases from J, with 10 bases in between.

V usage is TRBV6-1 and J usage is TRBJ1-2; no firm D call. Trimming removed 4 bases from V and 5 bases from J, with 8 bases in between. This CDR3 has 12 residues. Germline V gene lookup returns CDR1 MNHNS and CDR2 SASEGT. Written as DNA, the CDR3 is TGTGCCAGCAGTGCGATAGGGTATGGCTACACCTTC. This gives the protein CASSAIGYGYTF.